The entry below gives a single T cell receptor (beta chain) sequence along with its context. CDR1 is SGHVS and CDR2 is FQNEAQ in the germline V gene. CDR3 size: 15 residues. Trimming at V came to 5 bases and at J to 3 bases, leaving 7 bases not matched to a gene. Study processing details: Scientists estimated how many nucleated cells there were by amplifying reference gene primers. This table comes from immunoSEQ multiplex PCR, and its TCRdb copy is limited to in-frame clones, with some not included. Clonal size and the V and J genes are those of that table, whereas D and trimming came from the DNA. The sample carries 100,000 to 150,000 clones, 85% recorded once. The data derive from a study of blood T cell repertoires in COVID-19. Study-wide background: Samples came from the United States, Italy and Spain, spanning acute and convalescent COVID-19. T cells, B-cell-depleted T cells, or PBMCs provided the cDNA or gDNA that served as material.

This receptor was obtained from a man in his 60s with acute or convalescent COVID-19. The sequenced material came from peripheral blood. This chain connects TRBV7-8 to TRBJ2-1; 7 bases match TRBD2. The CDR3 sequence is CASSQELAFYNEQFF. CDR3 DNA sequence: TGTGCCAGCAGCCAAGAACTAGCGTTCTACAATGAGCAGTTCTTC.